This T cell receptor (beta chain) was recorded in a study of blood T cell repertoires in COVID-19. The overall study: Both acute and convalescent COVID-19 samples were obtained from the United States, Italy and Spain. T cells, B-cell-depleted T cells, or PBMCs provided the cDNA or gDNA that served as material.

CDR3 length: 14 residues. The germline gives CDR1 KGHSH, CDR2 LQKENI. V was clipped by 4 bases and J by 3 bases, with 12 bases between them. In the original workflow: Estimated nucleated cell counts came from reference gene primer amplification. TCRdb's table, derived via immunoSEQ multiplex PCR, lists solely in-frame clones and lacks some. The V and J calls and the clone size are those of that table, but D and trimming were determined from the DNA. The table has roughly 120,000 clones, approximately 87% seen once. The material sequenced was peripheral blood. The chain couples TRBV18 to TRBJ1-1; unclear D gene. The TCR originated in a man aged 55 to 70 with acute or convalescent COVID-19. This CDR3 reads CASSRGPQDTEAFF. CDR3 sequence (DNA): TGTGCCAGCTCACGCGGGCCCCAGGACACTGAAGCTTTCTTT.